What follows are 2 T cell receptor beta chains derived from one specimen sequenced in a study of blood T cells in healthy people across ages. Together with a sample-barcoded 5' primer, a J-beta primer mix was included in a second PCR lasting about 7 to 11 cycles. TCRdb called the 5' RACE reads again in MiXCR, with one record for every CDR3 protein. The sample has about 2 million distinct CDR3 sequences, about 49% seen once. The sequencing input was blood. All receptors come from a woman aged 35 to 49 in good health.

This clonotype was recorded only once. This chain joins TRBV2 and TRBJ2-1, with 7 bases identical to TRBD1. Germline trimming cut 3 bases from V and 13 bases from J; bases unmatched to any gene: 15. CDR1 and CDR2 from the germline V gene are SNHLY and FYNNEI. CDR3 length: 15 amino acids. CDR3 sequence: CASSDTGVFQGTQFF. The CDR3 DNA is TGTGCCAGCAGTGACACAGGGGTCTTCCAAGGGACCCAGTTCTTC.

The chain recombines TRBV2 with TRBJ2-4, with D hard to call. The CDR3 consists of 12 residues. V gave up 8 bases and J gave up 4 bases, with 9 bases separating them. Per germline, CDR1 SNHLY and CDR2 FYNNEI. This CDR3 is CASRSLKNIQYF. For the CDR3, the DNA is TGTGCCAGCCGGAGCCTGAAAAACATTCAGTACTTC.